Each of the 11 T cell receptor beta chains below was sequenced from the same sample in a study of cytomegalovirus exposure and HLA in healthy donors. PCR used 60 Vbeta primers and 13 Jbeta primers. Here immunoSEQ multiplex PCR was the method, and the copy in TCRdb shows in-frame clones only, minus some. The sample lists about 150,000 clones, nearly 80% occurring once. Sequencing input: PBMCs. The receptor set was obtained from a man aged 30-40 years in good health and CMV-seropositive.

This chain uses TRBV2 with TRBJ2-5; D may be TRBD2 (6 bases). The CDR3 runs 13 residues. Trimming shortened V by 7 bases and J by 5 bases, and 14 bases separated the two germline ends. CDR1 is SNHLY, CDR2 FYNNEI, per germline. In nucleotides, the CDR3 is TGTGCCAGCATCCTTACGGGGAGGGAGACCCAGTACTTC. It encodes CASILTGRETQYF.

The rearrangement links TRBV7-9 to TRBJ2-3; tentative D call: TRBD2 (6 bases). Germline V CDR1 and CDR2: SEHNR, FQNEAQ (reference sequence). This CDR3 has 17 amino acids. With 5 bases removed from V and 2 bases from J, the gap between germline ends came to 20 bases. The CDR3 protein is CASSPRVGRGFTDTQYF. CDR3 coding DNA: TGTGCCAGCAGCCCGAGGGTGGGGCGGGGCTTCACAGATACGCAGTATTTT.

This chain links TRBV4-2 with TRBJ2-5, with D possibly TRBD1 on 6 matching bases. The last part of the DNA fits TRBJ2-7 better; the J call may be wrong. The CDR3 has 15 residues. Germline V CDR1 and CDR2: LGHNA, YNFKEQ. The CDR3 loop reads CASSQGQGSSYEQYF. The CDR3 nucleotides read TGTGCCAGCAGCCAGGGGCAGGGGTCCTCCTACGAGCAGTACTTC.

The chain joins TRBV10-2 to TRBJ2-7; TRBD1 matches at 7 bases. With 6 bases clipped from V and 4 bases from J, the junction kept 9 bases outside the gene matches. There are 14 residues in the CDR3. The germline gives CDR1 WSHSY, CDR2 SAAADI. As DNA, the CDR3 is TGCGCCAGCAGGACAGACAGGGACCTATACGAGCAGTACTTC. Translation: CASRTDRDLYEQYF.

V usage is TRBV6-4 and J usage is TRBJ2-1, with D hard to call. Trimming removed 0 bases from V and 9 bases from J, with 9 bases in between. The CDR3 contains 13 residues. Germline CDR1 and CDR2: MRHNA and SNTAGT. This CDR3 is CASSDSDGGEQFF. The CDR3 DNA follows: TGTGCCAGCAGTGACTCCGACGGCGGTGAGCAGTTCTTC.

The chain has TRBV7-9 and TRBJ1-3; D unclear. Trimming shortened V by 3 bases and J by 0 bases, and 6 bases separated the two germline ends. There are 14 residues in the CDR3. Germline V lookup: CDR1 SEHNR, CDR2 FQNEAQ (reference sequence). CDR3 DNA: TGTGCCAGCAGCTTCTACAGCTCTGGAAACACCATATATTTT. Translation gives CASSFYSSGNTIYF. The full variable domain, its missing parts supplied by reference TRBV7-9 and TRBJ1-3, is DTGVSQNPRHKITKRGQNVTFRCDPISEHNRLYWYRQTLGQGPEFLTYFQNEAQLEKSRLLSDRFSAERPKGSFSTLEIQRTEQGDSAMYLCASSFYSSGNTIYFGEGSWLTVV.

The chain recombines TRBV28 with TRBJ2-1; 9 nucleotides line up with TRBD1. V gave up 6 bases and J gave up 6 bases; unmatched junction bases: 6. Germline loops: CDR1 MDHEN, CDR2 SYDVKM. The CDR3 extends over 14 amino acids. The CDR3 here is CASRGQGTANEQFF. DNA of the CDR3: TGTGCCAGCAGAGGACAGGGGACGGCCAATGAGCAGTTCTTC.

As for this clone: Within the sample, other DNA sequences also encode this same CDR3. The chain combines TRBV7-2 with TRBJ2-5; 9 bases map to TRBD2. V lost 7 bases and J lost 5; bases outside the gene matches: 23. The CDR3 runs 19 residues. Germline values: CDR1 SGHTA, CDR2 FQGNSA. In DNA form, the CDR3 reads TGTGCCAGCACCCAAGGGGGGGTGGTAGCGGGAGATGAAAGGGAGACCCAGTACTTC. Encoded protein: CASTQGGVVAGDERETQYF.

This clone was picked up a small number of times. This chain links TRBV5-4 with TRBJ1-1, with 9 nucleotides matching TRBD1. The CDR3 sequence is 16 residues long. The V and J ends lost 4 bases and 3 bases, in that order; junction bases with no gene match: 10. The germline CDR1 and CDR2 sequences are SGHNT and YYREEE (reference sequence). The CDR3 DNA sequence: TGTGCCAGCAGCCCTAGACAGGGGGGGGATGACACTGAAGCTTTCTTT. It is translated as CASSPRQGGDDTEAFF.

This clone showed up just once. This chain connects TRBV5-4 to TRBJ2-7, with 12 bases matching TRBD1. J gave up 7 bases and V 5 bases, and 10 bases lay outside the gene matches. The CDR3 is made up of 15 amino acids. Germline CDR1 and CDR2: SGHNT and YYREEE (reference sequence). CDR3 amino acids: CASSFAGTGGREQYF. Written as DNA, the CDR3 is TGTGCCAGCAGTTTCGCCGGGACAGGGGGCCGGGAGCAGTACTTC.

CDR3 residues: CASSLGLGGGQPQHF. The CDR3 region has the DNA TGTGCCAGCAGCTTAGGGTTGGGGGGAGGTCAGCCCCAGCATTTT. The chain has TRBV7-2 and TRBJ1-5; possibly TRBD1 for D (5 bases). Germline V CDR1 and CDR2: SGHTA, FQGNSA. This CDR3 is built from 15 residues. Deletions cut 1 base from V and 6 bases from J, with 13 bases between.